These 10 T cell receptor beta chains were sequenced from one sample in a study of cytomegalovirus exposure and HLA in healthy donors. A multiplex PCR was run with 60 Vbeta primers and 13 Jbeta primers. Assay used: immunoSEQ multiplex PCR; TCRdb lists only in-frame clones, some missing. The sample shows 120,000 to 150,000 clones, 78% of them seen only once. The sample taken for sequencing was PBMCs. These receptors were collected from a male donor in good health and CMV-seronegative.

The chain is built from TRBV4-1 and TRBJ2-5; D call uncertain. Germline values: CDR1 MGHRA, CDR2 YSYEKL. The CDR3 length is 14 residues. Between the trimmed V and J ends, which lost 3 bases and 1 base, there was a span of 9 bases. The CDR3 DNA follows: TGCGCCAGCAGCCAGACAACACTCCAAGAGACCCAGTACTTC. Amino acid sequence: CASSQTTLQETQYF.

The rearrangement links TRBV4-1 to TRBJ2-3; 7 bases are a match to TRBD2. CDR1 is MGHRA and CDR2 is YSYEKL in the germline V gene. The CDR3 runs 17 residues. Losses at the gene ends were 0 bases for V and 3 bases for J; bases not matched to a gene: 9. The CDR3 DNA sequence: TGCGCCAGCAGCCAAGATACTGCGGGAGTAGAGACAGATACGCAGTATTTT. Translating gives CASSQDTAGVETDTQYF.

The V gene is TRBV10-3, the J gene TRBJ2-3, with TRBD2 matching 10 bases. The germline CDR1 and CDR2 sequences are ENHRY and SYGVKD. The CDR3 contains 17 residues. J was trimmed by 0 bases and V by 7 bases; bases with no gene match: 10. CDR3 in amino acids: CAIKLGAGGLSTDTQYF. The CDR3, as DNA: TGTGCCATCAAATTGGGAGCGGGGGGGCTAAGCACAGATACGCAGTATTTT.

V gene TRBV5-6 combines with J gene TRBJ1-1; no firm D call. Germline CDR1 is SGHDT and CDR2 is YYEEEE. The CDR3 extends over 14 amino acids. V lost 4 bases and J lost 14, with 24 bases in between. CDR3 loop: CASSQNTALGGVFF. The CDR3 DNA sequence: TGTGCCAGCAGCCAAAACACCGCCTTAGGTGGAGTATTCTTT.

The rearrangement joins TRBV7-2 to TRBJ2-7; D remains ambiguous. V shed 1 base and J shed 0 bases, with 10 bases lying between them. CDR3 length: 15 amino acids. Germline V lookup: CDR1 SGHTA, CDR2 FQGNSA. CDR3 protein: CASSLETPSSYEQYF. The CDR3 DNA follows: TGTGCCAGCAGCTTAGAAACACCAAGCTCCTACGAGCAGTACTTC.

The J gene is TRBJ2-3, the V gene TRBV7-9; D is unresolved. Per germline, CDR1 SEHNR and CDR2 FQNEAQ (reference sequence). This CDR3 is 16 amino acids long. The ends were cut back, 5 bases at V and 2 bases at J, with 17 bases in the middle. The CDR3: CASSPLTSADTDTQYF. The CDR3 DNA sequence: TGTGCCAGCAGCCCCTTGACCAGCGCGGACACAGATACGCAGTATTTT.

The V gene is TRBV7-2, the J gene TRBJ2-2; tentative D call: TRBD2 (6 bases). This CDR3 spans 14 amino acids. CDR1 and CDR2 from the germline V gene are SGHTA and FQGNSA. V lost 7 bases, J lost 4 bases, and 13 bases lay in between. CDR3 nucleotide sequence: TGTGCCAGCACCCTGGGGGGAGGCACCGGGGAGCTGTTTTTT. This codes for CASTLGGGTGELFF.

This clone was detected once. J is TRBJ2-1 and V is TRBV27; TRBD2 is a possible D gene (5 bases). Trimming removed 5 bases at V and 4 bases at J, with 24 bases between. Germline V CDR1 and CDR2: MNHEY, SMNVEV (reference sequence). The CDR3 is 18 amino acids. For the CDR3, the DNA is TGTGCCAGCAGTCCTTCCTCTAGCTCCGGGATCCCATACAATGAGCAGTTCTTC. Its protein product is CASSPSSSSGIPYNEQFF.

This clone has more than one count but fewer than ten. The V call is TRBV13, the J call TRBJ2-7, with no clear D. Germline V gives CDR1 PRHDT, CDR2 FYEKMQ (reference sequence). The V and J ends lost 5 bases and 0 bases respectively, with 11 bases between them. The CDR3 covers 14 residues. The CDR3 DNA is TGTGCCAGCAGCCCCGGGTGGAGCTCCTACGAGCAGTACTTC. Encoded protein: CASSPGWSSYEQYF.

The chain uses TRBV10-2 and TRBJ2-1, with D tentatively TRBD2 (6 bases). CDR3 size: 16 residues. Germline assignment: CDR1 WSHSY and CDR2 SAAADI. Trimming took off 6 bases at V and 4 bases at J, with 19 bases between the two ends. CDR3 nucleotides: TGCGCCAGCAGACCCAGACTAGATGGGAAATACAATGAGCAGTTCTTC. The encoded protein is CASRPRLDGKYNEQFF.